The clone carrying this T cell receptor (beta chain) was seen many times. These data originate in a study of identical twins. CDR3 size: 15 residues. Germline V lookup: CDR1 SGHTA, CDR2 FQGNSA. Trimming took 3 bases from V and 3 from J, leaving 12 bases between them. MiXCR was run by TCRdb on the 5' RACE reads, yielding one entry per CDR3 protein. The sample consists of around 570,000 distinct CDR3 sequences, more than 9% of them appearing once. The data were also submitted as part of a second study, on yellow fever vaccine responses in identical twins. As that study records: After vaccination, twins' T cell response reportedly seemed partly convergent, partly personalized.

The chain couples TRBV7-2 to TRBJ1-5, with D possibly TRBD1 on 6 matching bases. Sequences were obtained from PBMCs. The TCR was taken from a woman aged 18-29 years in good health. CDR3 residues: CASSFFAGVNQPQHF. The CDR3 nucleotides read TGTGCCAGCAGCTTTTTCGCAGGGGTCAATCAGCCCCAGCATTTT.